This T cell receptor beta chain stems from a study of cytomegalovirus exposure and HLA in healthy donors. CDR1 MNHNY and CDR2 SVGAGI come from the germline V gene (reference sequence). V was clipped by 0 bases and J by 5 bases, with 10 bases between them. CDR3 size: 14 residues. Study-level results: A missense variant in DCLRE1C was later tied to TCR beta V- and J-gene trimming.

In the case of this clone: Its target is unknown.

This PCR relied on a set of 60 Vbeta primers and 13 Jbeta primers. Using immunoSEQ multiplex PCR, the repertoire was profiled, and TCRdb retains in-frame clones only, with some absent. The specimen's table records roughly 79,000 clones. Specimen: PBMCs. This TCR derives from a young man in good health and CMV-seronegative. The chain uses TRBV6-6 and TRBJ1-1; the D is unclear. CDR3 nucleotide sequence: TGTGCCAGCAGTTACTCGGAGGGAAGAACTGAAGCTTTCTTT. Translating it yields CASSYSEGRTEAFF.